The T cell receptor (beta chain) under discussion was sequenced for a study of blood T cell repertoires in COVID-19. The V gene's germline CDR1 is ENHRY and CDR2 SYGVKD. The ends were cut back, 6 bases at V and 5 bases at J, with 18 bases in the middle. This CDR3 has 15 amino acids. The method was immunoSEQ multiplex PCR; TCRdb's version includes in-frame clones alone and lacks a portion of them. The sample includes 65,000 or so clones, roughly nine tenths seen only once; the top ten take around 9.1%. A single count supports this clone. This TCR was sampled from a human donor with acute or convalescent COVID-19. The donor label of this sample is uncertain. Material: peripheral blood. V gene TRBV10-3 combines with J gene TRBJ2-3, with D tentatively TRBD2 (5 bases). CDR3 residues: CAIRNSKRAGDTQYF. The DNA of the CDR3 is TGTGCCATCAGGAACTCAAAGAGGGCTGGAGATACGCAGTATTTT.